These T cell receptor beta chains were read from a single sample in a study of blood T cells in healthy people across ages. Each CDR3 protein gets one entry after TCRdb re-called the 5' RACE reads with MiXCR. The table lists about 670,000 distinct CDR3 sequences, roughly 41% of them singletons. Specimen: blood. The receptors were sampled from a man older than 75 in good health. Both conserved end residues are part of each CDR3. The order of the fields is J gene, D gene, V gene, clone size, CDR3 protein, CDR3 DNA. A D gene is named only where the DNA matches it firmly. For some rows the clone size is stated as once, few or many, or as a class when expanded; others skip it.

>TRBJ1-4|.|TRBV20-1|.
CSARDPRGLLTNEKLFF
TGCAGTGCTAGAGATCCCAGGGGACTATTAACTAATGAAAAACTGTTTTTT
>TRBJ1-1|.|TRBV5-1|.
CASSLPGAMGTEAFF
TGCGCCAGCAGCTTGCCAGGGGCCATGGGCACTGAAGCTTTCTTT
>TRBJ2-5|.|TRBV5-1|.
CASSLKSETQYF
TGCGCCAGCAGCTTGAAATCGGAGACCCAGTACTTC
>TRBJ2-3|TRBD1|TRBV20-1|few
CSVFGPDRVFTDTQYF
TGCAGTGTCTTTGGCCCCGACAGGGTTTTTACAGATACGCAGTATTTT
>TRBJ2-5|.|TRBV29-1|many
CSVGQKTIQETQYF
TGCAGCGTTGGTCAGAAAACGATACAAGAGACCCAGTACTTC
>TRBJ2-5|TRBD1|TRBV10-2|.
CASTGQGKETQYF
TGCGCCAGCACGGGACAGGGAAAGGAGACCCAGTACTTC
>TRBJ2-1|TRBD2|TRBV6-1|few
CASTKREGLGEQFF
TGTGCCAGCACGAAGCGGGAGGGCCTGGGTGAGCAGTTCTTC
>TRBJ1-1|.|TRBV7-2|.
CASSLGPAQGLTEAFF
TGTGCCAGCAGCTTAGGGCCAGCTCAGGGACTGACTGAAGCTTTCTTT
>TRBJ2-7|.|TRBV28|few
CASSLWGPRYEQYF
TGTGCCAGCAGTTTATGGGGCCCTAGGTACGAGCAGTACTTC
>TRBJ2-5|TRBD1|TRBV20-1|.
CSARGARGIDEQYF
TGCAGTGCTAGAGGCGCCAGGGGGATCGATGAGCAGTACTTC
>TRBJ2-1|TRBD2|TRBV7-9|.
CASSRTSGSRYNEQFF
TGTGCCAGCAGCCGGACTAGCGGGAGTAGGTACAATGAGCAGTTCTTC
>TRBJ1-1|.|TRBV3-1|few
CASSQVSLNTEAFF
TGTGCCAGCAGCCAAGTCTCTCTGAACACTGAAGCTTTCTTT
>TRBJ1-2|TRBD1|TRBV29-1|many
CSARGQGADYGYTF
TGCAGCGCCCGAGGACAGGGGGCAGACTATGGCTACACCTTC
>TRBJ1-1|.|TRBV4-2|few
CASSQDLGLDTEAFF
TGTGCCAGCAGCCAAGACTTGGGCCTAGACACTGAAGCTTTCTTT